These 24 T cell receptor beta chains originate from one sample sequenced in a study of immune heterogeneity within non-small cell lung tumors. Amplifying TCR beta CDR3 involved multiplex PCR carried out with 32 V and 13 J primers. One entry per CDR3 protein, called by TCRdb with MiXCR from the multiplex PCR reads. The profile covers about 10,000 distinct CDR3 sequences, with around a sixth appearing a single time and over 3.5% taken by the ten largest. The template consisted of bulk tumor genomic DNA, with around 600 ng used per sample. Doctors removed several biopsies from each primary tumor during surgery, keeping them far apart. Before undergoing curative surgery, patients had newly diagnosed non-small cell lung cancer that was untreated. Sequencing was carried out using lung tumor tissue. The receptors stem from a man in his forties with non-small cell lung cancer.

This clonotype was detected many times. The J gene is TRBJ2-6, the V gene TRBV4-3; D call uncertain. V lost 3 bases and J 2 bases, leaving 2 bases between the germline ends. Germline V CDR1 and CDR2: LGHNA, YSLEER. This CDR3 comprises 13 residues. The CDR3 nucleotides read TGCGCCAGCAGCCATCCTGGGGCCAACGTCCTGACTTTC. It encodes CASSHPGANVLTF.

In this sample, this clonotype is medium-sized. The chain joins TRBV19 to TRBJ1-6; D perhaps matches TRBD1 (6 bases). This CDR3 has 13 residues. The V gene's germline CDR1 is LNHDA and CDR2 SQIVND (reference sequence). V was pared by 7 bases and J by 10 bases, with 14 bases between. The CDR3 DNA sequence: TGTGCCAGTAAGGACAGTTTGGGCTCACCCCTCCACTTT. Its protein is CASKDSLGSPLHF.

This clonotype has ten or more counts. The J gene is TRBJ1-5, the V gene TRBV12-3 or TRBV12-4; perhaps TRBD1 as D (5 bases). Between the trimmed V and J ends, which lost 5 bases and 4 bases, there was a span of 15 bases. CDR3 size: 15 residues. Here the CDR3 reads CASSPLGRFNQPQHF. The CDR3 DNA reads as TGTGCCAGCAGTCCTCTGGGACGGTTTAATCAGCCCCAGCATTTT.

This clonotype has ten or more counts. The chain carries TRBV29-1 and TRBJ1-2; D remains ambiguous. The CDR3 has 11 residues. Trimming took off 6 bases at V and 4 bases at J, with 9 bases between the two ends. Germline assignment: CDR1 SQVTM and CDR2 ANQGSEA. CDR3 loop: CSVGTLYGYTF. The CDR3, as DNA: TGCAGCGTCGGTACCCTCTATGGCTACACCTTC.

The chain is built from TRBV5-1 and TRBJ1-6; tentatively, D is TRBD1 (6 bases). The CDR3 runs to 19 residues. In germline, CDR1 is SGHRS, CDR2 YFSETQ. V was trimmed by 9 bases and J by 5 bases, leaving 30 bases between them. The CDR3 coding sequence is TGCGCCACCAGACAGAGGGGACACCTCGGAGGGGCCGATAATTCACCCCTCCACTTT. This encodes CATRQRGHLGGADNSPLHF. The full variable domain, rest sourced from reference TRBV5-1 and TRBJ1-6, is KAGVTQTPRYLIKTRGQQVTLSCSPISGHRSVSWYQQTPGQGLQFLFEYFSETQRNKGNFPGRFSGRQFSNSRSEMNVSTLELGDSALYLCATRQRGHLGGADNSPLHFGNGTRLTVT.

This clonotype was recorded many times. The chain has TRBV3-1 and TRBJ2-5; D might be TRBD1 or TRBD2, each matching 6 bases. The length of the CDR3 is 16 residues. The V and J ends lost 1 base and 2 bases respectively, with 14 bases between them. From germline, CDR1 is LGHDT and CDR2 YNNKEL (reference sequence). In DNA form, the CDR3 reads TGTGCCAGCAGCCAAGGGGTAAAGGGGGGTCAAGAGACCCAGTACTTC. It translates to CASSQGVKGGQETQYF.

This clonotype was seen many times. The CDR3 DNA reads TGTGCCAGCAGCCAAGAACTACAGCGGGGCACAGATACGCAGTATTTT. Translated: CASSQELQRGTDTQYF. The chain combines TRBV4-2 with TRBJ2-3; TRBD2 is a possible D gene (6 bases). This CDR3 comprises 16 residues. Germline V gene sequence: CDR1 LGHNA, CDR2 YNFKEQ. V gave up 0 bases and J gave up 1 base, with 11 bases separating them.

This clonotype occurred many times. The V call is TRBV4-2, the J call TRBJ1-2; D call uncertain. Trimming removed 3 bases from V and 8 bases from J, with 19 bases in between. The CDR3 is made up of 15 amino acids. Germline CDR1 is LGHNA and CDR2 is YNFKEQ. This chain's CDR3 is CASSHTATAGRGYTF. CDR3 DNA: TGTGCCAGCAGCCACACCGCGACTGCCGGGAGGGGCTACACCTTC.

This clonotype is medium-sized. The chain combines TRBV12-5 with TRBJ2-2; D is perhaps TRBD1 or TRBD2 (5 bases each). Between the trimmed V and J ends, which lost 0 bases and 4 bases, there was a span of 12 bases. The CDR3 length is 16 residues. Germline CDR1 reads LGHNT; CDR2 reads FRNRAP. CDR3 sequence reads: CASGLVHGAGTGELFF. The CDR3, as DNA: TGTGCTAGTGGTTTGGTACACGGGGCTGGCACCGGGGAGCTGTTTTTT.

This clonotype was seen many times. The chain employs TRBV10-3 and TRBJ1-1; D unclear. The V end lost 2 bases, the J end lost 4 bases, and 20 bases lay between the germline ends. The CDR3 covers 17 residues. Looked up from germline, CDR1 is ENHRY and CDR2 is SYGVKD. The CDR3 region is CAISERSVGYGSTEAFF. The CDR3 bases are TGTGCCATCAGTGAGAGATCGGTGGGGTACGGTAGCACTGAAGCTTTCTTT.

This clonotype was seen ten or more times. This chain joins TRBV6-1 and TRBJ2-1; D is uncertain. The CDR3 spans 14 residues. Between the trimmed V and J ends, which lost 6 bases and 3 bases, there was a span of 12 bases. In germline, CDR1 is MNHNS, CDR2 SASEGT. The DNA for the CDR3 is TGTGCCAGCAGCCTTCTACCGGTCTACAATGAGCAGTTCTTC. It specifies CASSLLPVYNEQFF.

Concerning this clonotype: The final CDR3 position lacks the conserved phenylalanine or tryptophan, pointing to a likely read error. This sequence joins TRBV6-5 and TRBJ2-7; D assignment may be TRBD1 or TRBD2 (5 bases each). V was cut by 5 bases and J by 0 bases, with 14 bases left in between. The CDR3 length is 15 residues. From germline, CDR1 is MNHEY and CDR2 SVGAGI. The DNA of the CDR3 is TGTGCCAGCAGTACTTCCGGGGCCGCCTCCTACGAGCAGTACATC. This translates into CASSTSGAASYEQYI.

Turning to this clonotype: This may come from a read error, since a much larger clone is one base off. The rearrangement uses TRBV3-1 and TRBJ2-1, with D maybe TRBD2 (5 bases). This CDR3 has 14 residues. Germline CDR1 LGHDT, CDR2 YNNKEL (reference sequence). For the CDR3, the DNA is TGTGGCAGCAGCCAAGGACCGCCGGGGAATGAGCAGTTCTTC. This codes for CGSSQGPPGNEQFF.

This clonotype occurred many times. CDR3 residues: CASSQERTSYTF. DNA for the CDR3: TGTGCCAGCAGCCAGGAAAGGACCTCTTACACCTTC. The V gene is TRBV3-1, the J gene TRBJ1-2; D not certain. The length of the CDR3 is 12 residues. Germline CDR1 and CDR2: LGHDT and YNNKEL (reference sequence). V was shortened by 3 bases and J by 11 bases, with 13 bases between the two germline ends.

Many counts were recorded for this clonotype. This chain links TRBV4-3 with TRBJ2-7; TRBD1 matches 9 bases. Germline lookup yields CDR1 LGHNA and CDR2 YSLEER. After removal of 3 bases from V and 4 bases from J, the junction contained 7 bases not matched to a gene. The CDR3 totals 15 residues. CDR3 residues: CASSQGTGYIYEQYF. The CDR3 nucleotides read TGCGCCAGCAGCCAGGGGACAGGGTATATTTACGAGCAGTACTTC.

This clonotype is classed as medium-sized (0.01 to 0.1%). This chain joins TRBV6-2 or TRBV6-3 and TRBJ2-7; 9 nucleotides line up with TRBD1. V gave up 4 bases and J gave up 4 bases; unmatched junction bases: 5. Looked up from germline, CDR1 is MNHEY and CDR2 is SVGEGT. The CDR3 totals 14 residues. The CDR3 protein is CASSWRQGGYEQYF. The CDR3 coding sequence is TGTGCCAGCAGTTGGAGACAGGGGGGATACGAGCAGTACTTC.

This clonotype ranks as medium-sized (0.01 to 0.1%). V usage is TRBV7-3 and J usage is TRBJ2-2; D possibly corresponds to TRBD2 (5 bases). The CDR3 sequence is 16 residues long. Germline assignment: CDR1 SGHTA and CDR2 FQGTGA. V was trimmed by 1 base and J by 1 base, leaving 10 bases between them. CDR3: CASSLNPGMNTGELFF. In nucleotides, the CDR3 is TGTGCCAGCAGCTTAAACCCGGGGATGAACACCGGGGAGCTGTTTTTT.

This clonotype was observed a single time. The conserved phenylalanine or tryptophan is not found at the CDR3 terminus, so this likely reflects a read error. No DNA is shown, since the ends of the CDR3 on it are uncertain; the CDR3 is the one TCRdb lists. The V and J genes are TRBV18 and TRBJ2-3; TRBD1 reflects the table's D call only, with no check against the DNA. Including both end residues, the CDR3 is 15 amino acids long. Germline-derived CDR1 and CDR2 are KGHSH and LQKENI. The CDR3 loop reads CASSRDMSYEQYFGP.

This clonotype is deemed medium-sized. The rearrangement links TRBV3-1 to TRBJ1-1; D is uncertain. Germline values: CDR1 LGHDT, CDR2 YNNKEL (reference sequence). The germline V and J ends were trimmed by 0 bases and 7 bases, with 6 bases remaining between them. The CDR3 totals 12 residues. Here the CDR3 DNA reads TGTGCCAGCAGCCAAGATATGGGTGAAGCTTTCTTT. As protein: CASSQDMGEAFF. The whole variable domain, filled in from reference TRBV3-1 and TRBJ1-1, reads DTAVSQTPKYLVTQMGNDKSIKCEQNLGHDTMYWYKQDSKKFLKIMFSYNNKELIINETVPNRFSPKSPDKAHLNLHINSLELGDSAVYFCASSQDMGEAFFGQGTRLTVV.

This clonotype was counted many times. The chain employs TRBV5-1 and TRBJ1-2, with D unclear. The CDR3 totals 14 residues. V lost 1 base, J lost 4 bases, and 11 bases lay in between. Looked up from germline, CDR1 is SGHRS and CDR2 is YFSETQ. The CDR3 DNA sequence: TGCGCCAGCAGCTTGAGCTATGCGAGCTATGGCTACACCTTC. Its translation: CASSLSYASYGYTF.

For this clonotype: The junction departs from the called germline gene at one end, perhaps through a read error. The V gene is TRBV15, the J gene TRBJ2-7, with D possibly matching TRBD1 (6 bases). The CDR3 covers 14 residues. Germline V gene sequence: CDR1 LNHNV, CDR2 YYDKDF (reference sequence). The CDR3: CVTSREAGVGGQYF. In nucleotides, the CDR3 is TGTGTCACCAGCAGAGAGGCAGGGGTGGGCGGGCAGTACTTC.

This chain connects TRBV27 to TRBJ2-7, with D tentatively TRBD2 (6 bases). Trimming took off 4 bases at V and 0 bases at J, with 10 bases between the two ends. The CDR3 loop spans 14 amino acids. Germline V lookup: CDR1 MNHEY, CDR2 SMNVEV (reference sequence). The CDR3 reads CASSSTSSSYEQYF. For the CDR3, the DNA is TGTGCCAGCAGTTCTACTAGCAGCTCCTACGAGCAGTACTTC.

This clonotype is classed as medium-sized. V usage is TRBV2 and J usage is TRBJ1-6; D remains ambiguous. This CDR3 contains 13 residues. CDR1 is SNHLY, CDR2 FYNNEI, per germline. V was pared by 7 bases and J by 9 bases, with 13 bases between. CDR3 sequence reads: CASNIETSSPLHF. Here the CDR3 DNA reads TGTGCCAGCAATATCGAGACAAGTTCACCCCTCCACTTT.

This clonotype was picked up many times. The V call is TRBV11-3, the J call TRBJ2-1; the match to TRBD2 covers 8 bases. The germline V gene encodes CDR1 SGHNT and CDR2 YENEEA. J was trimmed by 14 bases and V by 5 bases; bases with no gene match: 20. The CDR3 spans 16 residues. CDR3 nucleotides: TGTGCCAGCAGCCAACTATGGTCCGGGAGGGCCCTCCGGAAGTTCTTC. It codes for CASSQLWSGRALRKFF.